This is a list of T cell receptor beta chains from one sample in a study of identical twins. Using its own MiXCR run on the 5' RACE reads, TCRdb lists one record per CDR3 protein. The data contain around 480,000 distinct CDR3 sequences, 14% of them singletons. A further study also used this sample, focusing on yellow fever vaccine responses in identical twins.

The sequenced sample was CD4+ T cells sorted from blood. The receptors shown here come from a woman younger than 35 in good health. Both conserved end residues are trimmed from each CDR3. Part of the rows lack a size; the others show once, few, many or a class for expanded clones.

CDR3: SARTSGASSYNEQF; V: TRBV20-1; size: NA; J: TRBJ2-1
CDR3: ATSDYSLSTDTQY; V: TRBV24-1; size: NA; J: TRBJ2-3
CDR3: ASSLGASGSSYNEQF; V: TRBV5-1; size: NA; J: TRBJ2-1
CDR3: ASSLETDRRNSYEQY; V: TRBV7-8; size: NA; J: TRBJ2-7
CDR3: SGWTEWSTDTQY; V: TRBV29-1; size: few; J: TRBJ2-3
CDR3: ASSLLNTFPDYGYT; V: TRBV7-9; size: few; J: TRBJ1-2
CDR3: ASRREGYEQY; V: TRBV28; size: NA; J: TRBJ2-7
CDR3: SAQTGVGKETQY; V: TRBV20-1; size: NA; J: TRBJ2-5
CDR3: ASSQGTALGNEQF; V: TRBV4-1; size: NA; J: TRBJ2-1
CDR3: ASSLVRSGANVLT; V: TRBV28; size: NA; J: TRBJ2-6
CDR3: ASSVGPGGFANTGELF; V: TRBV9; size: NA; J: TRBJ2-2
CDR3: ASSPSGSYQETQY; V: TRBV3-1; size: few; J: TRBJ2-5
CDR3: SARGARGFQETQY; V: TRBV20-1; size: NA; J: TRBJ2-5
CDR3: ASSPYGTEETQY; V: TRBV4-1; size: few; J: TRBJ2-5
CDR3: ASSVAGGAEAF; V: TRBV9; size: few; J: TRBJ1-1
CDR3: ASRTTGSGANVLT; V: TRBV5-6; size: many; J: TRBJ2-6
CDR3: ASSLLGPSYEQY; V: TRBV12-3/TRBV12-4; size: NA; J: TRBJ2-7
CDR3: AISPNTGELF; V: TRBV6-6; size: once; J: TRBJ2-2
CDR3: ASSALAGHSYEQY; V: TRBV7-9; size: NA; J: TRBJ2-7
CDR3: ASSLAGAPTDTQY; V: TRBV7-7; size: many; J: TRBJ2-3
CDR3: SARSGYNEQF; V: TRBV20-1; size: few; J: TRBJ2-1
CDR3: ATSEYPGQGPYEQY; V: TRBV24-1; size: many; J: TRBJ2-7
CDR3: SARPDIPIIVGSYEQY; V: TRBV20-1; size: few; J: TRBJ2-7
CDR3: ASSLGGLAAVETQY; V: TRBV5-1; size: few; J: TRBJ2-5
CDR3: SATLAGGTYEQY; V: TRBV20-1; size: NA; J: TRBJ2-7
CDR3: ATSDSLADHNEQF; V: TRBV24-1; size: many; J: TRBJ2-1
CDR3: ASSRKGRPYGYT; V: TRBV21-1; size: NA; J: TRBJ1-2
CDR3: ASGLGQTGAGELF; V: TRBV12-5; size: NA; J: TRBJ2-2
CDR3: ASSFSGGGADTQY; V: TRBV7-9; size: NA; J: TRBJ2-3
CDR3: ASSYLGQGASGYT; V: TRBV6-5; size: NA; J: TRBJ1-2
CDR3: ASSESLTGELF; V: TRBV10-1; size: NA; J: TRBJ2-2
CDR3: ASSYVRGEETQY; V: TRBV6-2/TRBV6-3; size: NA; J: TRBJ2-5
CDR3: ASSFQGGEVETQY; V: TRBV7-9; size: many; J: TRBJ2-5
CDR3: ASSQYGTGIYNEQF; V: TRBV7-2; size: NA; J: TRBJ2-1
CDR3: ASSLATKSGIQETQY; V: TRBV5-6; size: few; J: TRBJ2-5
CDR3: ASSYIRGKQETQY; V: TRBV6-5; size: NA; J: TRBJ2-5
CDR3: ASSKGLANQETQY; V: TRBV7-2; size: many; J: TRBJ2-5
CDR3: SADSYGYT; V: TRBV20-1; size: few; J: TRBJ1-2
CDR3: ASSLAFGTSGGNEQY; V: TRBV5-1; size: few; J: TRBJ2-7
CDR3: ASSLGDGANYGYT; V: TRBV12-3/TRBV12-4; size: NA; J: TRBJ1-2
CDR3: ASSLLSPPYEQY; V: TRBV5-1; size: many; J: TRBJ2-7
CDR3: ASSFDAVITDTQY; V: TRBV7-9; size: NA; J: TRBJ2-3
CDR3: ASSLEWDTEAF; V: TRBV7-2; size: few; J: TRBJ1-1
CDR3: SAQTGLNSPLH; V: TRBV20-1; size: NA; J: TRBJ1-6
CDR3: ASSTGLPSYNEQF; V: TRBV11-3; size: NA; J: TRBJ2-1
CDR3: SAIDRASNQPQH; V: TRBV20-1; size: many; J: TRBJ1-5
CDR3: ASRARGGLTGELF; V: TRBV6-1; size: NA; J: TRBJ2-2
CDR3: ASSGAPGLPGEQY; V: TRBV2; size: NA; J: TRBJ2-7
CDR3: ASSPRGAGAYEQY; V: TRBV4-1; size: NA; J: TRBJ2-7